This T cell receptor (beta chain) was obtained from a study of blood T cell repertoires in COVID-19. This table comes from immunoSEQ multiplex PCR, and its TCRdb copy is limited to in-frame clones, with some not included. Among about 98,000 clones listed, 87% were seen once. Germline V CDR1 and CDR2: SNHLY, FYNNEI. The V and J ends lost 3 bases and 5 bases respectively, with 17 bases between them. The CDR3 loop spans 15 amino acids. The receptor's source is a woman aged 50 to 65 with COVID-19, enrolled during active disease. The sample consisted of peripheral blood. This chain connects TRBV2 to TRBJ2-7, with D tentatively TRBD1 (6 bases). CDR3 sequence reads: CASSDAGVINHEQYF. The CDR3, as DNA: TGTGCCAGCAGTGACGCAGGGGTTATCAACCACGAGCAGTACTTC.